Shown below are 32 T cell receptor beta chains from a single sample sequenced in a study of blood T cell repertoires in COVID-19. Generated by immunoSEQ multiplex PCR, the TCRdb table keeps only in-frame clones and is missing some. The sample has nearly 350,000 clones, over 80% seen once; the top ten hold just under 6.5%. Sequencing was carried out using peripheral blood. Source of these receptors: a woman in her 50s with COVID-19, enrolled during active disease.

The V call is TRBV18, the J call TRBJ1-1; D may be TRBD1 (5 bases). The germline V and J ends were trimmed by 4 bases and 0 bases, with 15 bases remaining between them. Per the germline V gene, CDR1 is KGHSH and CDR2 is LQKENI. The CDR3 has 16 residues. The CDR3: CASSRAGGGMNTEAFF. Here the CDR3 DNA reads TGTGCCAGCTCACGAGCTGGGGGGGGGATGAACACTGAAGCTTTCTTT.

The rearrangement links TRBV4-3 to TRBJ1-5; D call uncertain. CDR3 size: 13 residues. Germline loops: CDR1 LGHNA, CDR2 YSLEER. Trimming took off 2 bases at V and 7 bases at J, with 9 bases between the two ends. The CDR3 DNA reads as TGCGCCAGCAGCCAAAGACTCGGCCAGCCCCAGCATTTT. Amino acid sequence: CASSQRLGQPQHF.

This chain uses TRBV5-6 with TRBJ1-1, with D possibly TRBD1 on 6 matching bases. CDR1 and CDR2 from the germline V gene are SGHDT and YYEEEE. The CDR3 has 14 amino acids. Trimming took 4 bases from V and 6 from J, leaving 16 bases between them. The CDR3 protein is CASSRGTGYAEAFF. The CDR3 coding sequence is TGTGCCAGCAGCAGGGGGACCGGGTACGCTGAAGCTTTCTTT. Variable domain in full (rest from reference TRBV5-6 and TRBJ1-1): DAGVTQSPTHLIKTRGQQVTLRCSPKSGHDTVSWYQQALGQGPQFIFQYYEEEERQRGNFPDRFSGHQFPNYSSELNVNALLLGDSALYLCASSRGTGYAEAFFGQGTRLTVV.

This chain connects TRBV19 to TRBJ2-7; 8 positions match TRBD2. Unmatched junction bases numbered 4, after V lost 2 bases and J lost 4 bases. Germline V gives CDR1 LNHDA, CDR2 SQIVND (reference sequence). This CDR3 is 14 amino acids long. CDR3 DNA sequence: TGTGCCAGTAGTATAACGGGAGGGCTTTACGAGCAGTACTTC. This codes for CASSITGGLYEQYF.

This chain uses TRBV29-1 with TRBJ1-2; tentative D call: TRBD1 (6 bases). Trimming left V 3 bases short and J 6 bases short, with 11 bases between. The germline V gene encodes CDR1 SQVTM and CDR2 ANQGSEA. This CDR3 has 12 residues. CDR3 residues: CSVDRGADGYTF. CDR3 nucleotides: TGCAGCGTTGATCGGGGGGCGGATGGCTACACCTTC.

The chain recombines TRBV7-9 with TRBJ1-3; no clear D. The length of the CDR3 is 13 residues. Per the germline V gene, CDR1 is SEHNR and CDR2 is FQNEAQ (reference sequence). The germline V and J ends were trimmed by 2 bases and 7 bases, with 9 bases remaining between them. CDR3 sequence: CASSLWSGNTIYF. CDR3 coding DNA: TGTGCCAGCAGCTTATGGTCCGGGAACACCATATATTTT. The entire variable domain, with the rest obtained from reference TRBV7-9 and TRBJ1-3, is as follows: DTGVSQNPRHKITKRGQNVTFRCDPISEHNRLYWYRQTLGQGPEFLTYFQNEAQLEKSRLLSDRFSAERPKGSFSTLEIQRTEQGDSAMYLCASSLWSGNTIYFGEGSWLTVV.

This sequence joins TRBV2 and TRBJ2-1, with a weak D call TRBD1 (5 bases). V lost 7 bases and J lost 4, with 14 bases in between. This CDR3 has 14 residues. Germline CDR1 reads SNHLY; CDR2 reads FYNNEI. CDR3 in DNA: TGTGCCAGCAAAACTACAGGTAGTTACAATGAGCAGTTCTTC. This sequence encodes CASKTTGSYNEQFF.

This clone was observed a single time. V gene TRBV24-1 combines with J gene TRBJ2-2; TRBD2 is a possible D gene (6 bases). V lost 3 bases, J lost 9 bases, and 19 bases lay in between. Germline CDR1 KGHDR, CDR2 SFDVKD. The CDR3 covers 16 residues. CDR3 sequence: CATSDRRGAAFRELFF. The CDR3 DNA reads TGTGCCACCAGTGATAGGAGGGGCGCGGCATTCCGGGAGCTGTTTTTT.

The chain carries TRBV5-1 and TRBJ2-1; 8 positions match TRBD2. The CDR3 is 14 amino acids. The germline gives CDR1 SGHRS, CDR2 YFSETQ. J lost 5 bases, V lost 3 bases, and 4 bases had no gene match. The CDR3 DNA reads as TGCGCCAGCAGCTGGGGACTAGTAAACAATGAGCAGTTCTTC. This sequence encodes CASSWGLVNNEQFF.

The chain recombines TRBV14 with TRBJ1-3, with 9 bases fitting TRBD1. The CDR3 has 18 residues. The germline V gene encodes CDR1 SGHDN and CDR2 FVKESK. After removal of 4 bases from V and 2 bases from J, the junction contained 12 bases not matched to a gene. This CDR3 reads CASSLNWDRVLAGNTIYF. Written as DNA, the CDR3 is TGTGCCAGCAGCCTTAACTGGGACAGGGTGCTGGCTGGAAACACCATATATTTT.

This rearrangement joins TRBV7-9 to TRBJ1-4; 7 bases fit TRBD1. Germline loops: CDR1 SEHNR, CDR2 FQNEAQ (reference sequence). Trimming removed 2 bases from V and 4 bases from J; junction bases left unmatched: 10. This CDR3 contains 17 residues. The CDR3 sequence: CASSLRTGPENNEKLFF. CDR3 DNA: TGTGCCAGCAGCTTACGGACAGGACCAGAGAATAATGAAAAACTGTTTTTT.

The chain is built from TRBV30 and TRBJ1-3; 8 positions match TRBD1. Germline values: CDR1 GTSNPN, CDR2 SVGIG (reference sequence). V trimming: 6 bases; J trimming: 1 base; junction bases outside the gene matches: 2. The CDR3 contains 13 residues. CDR3 nucleotide sequence: TGTGCCTGCAGGGACAGGTCTGGAAACACCATATATTTT. This encodes CACRDRSGNTIYF.

The chain uses TRBV15 and TRBJ2-3; 7 nucleotides match TRBD1. The CDR3 is 16 residues long. Germline V gene data show CDR1 as LNHNV and CDR2 as YYDKDF (reference sequence). With V trimmed by 6 bases and J by 0 bases, 9 bases remained unmatched. For the CDR3, the DNA is TGTGCCACCAGTCCGCCCCGGACAGGCAGCACAGATACGCAGTATTTT. This translates into CATSPPRTGSTDTQYF. Full variable domain (rest looked up from reference TRBV15 and TRBJ2-3): DAMVIQNPRYQVTQFGKPVTLSCSQTLNHNVMYWYQQKSSQAPKLLFHYYDKDFNNEADTPDNFQSRRPNTSFCFLDIRSPGLGDTAMYLCATSPPRTGSTDTQYFGPGTRLTVL.

This chain uses TRBV25-1 with TRBJ2-1; 7 bases are a match to TRBD2. CDR1 is MGHDK, CDR2 SYGVNS, per germline. J lost 6 bases, V lost 10 bases, and 12 bases had no gene match. The CDR3 consists of 14 residues. Written as DNA, the CDR3 is TGTGCCACCTCGATAGCGGGCCCCCTCAATGAGCAGTTCTTC. Translating it yields CATSIAGPLNEQFF.

The chain recombines TRBV18 with TRBJ2-6; no firm D call. CDR1 KGHSH and CDR2 LQKENI come from the germline V gene. Trimming left V 0 bases short and J 6 bases short, with 12 bases between. The CDR3 has 16 residues. The CDR3 region is CASSPPVPGVANVLTF. The DNA for the CDR3 is TGTGCCAGCTCACCACCGGTACCGGGTGTGGCCAACGTCCTGACTTTC.

This sequence joins TRBV10-3 and TRBJ1-5; TRBD1 matches at 8 bases. The trim removed 0 bases at V and 8 bases at J, leaving 6 bases unmatched. This CDR3 has 15 amino acids. Germline CDR1 ENHRY, CDR2 SYGVKD. CDR3 amino acids: CAISESGQVNEPQHF. CDR3 coding DNA: TGTGCCATCAGTGAGTCGGGACAGGTAAATGAGCCCCAGCATTTT.

The count of this clone is one. Other DNA variants within this sample encode the same CDR3. This chain links TRBV9 with TRBJ1-1; 8 nucleotides line up with TRBD1. The germline gives CDR1 SGDLS, CDR2 YYNGEE. The CDR3 has 14 amino acids. With 3 bases clipped from V and 1 base from J, the junction kept 2 bases outside the gene matches. The CDR3 region has the DNA TGTGCCAGCAGCGCGGACAGGGCGAACACTGAAGCTTTCTTT. Translation gives CASSADRANTEAFF.

The rearrangement links TRBV6-5 to TRBJ1-4; D not resolved. Trimming took 5 bases from V and 9 from J, leaving 16 bases between them. The germline gives CDR1 MNHEY, CDR2 SVGAGI. This CDR3 contains 14 residues. The CDR3 sequence is CASSHRAGVKKLFF. The CDR3 DNA reads TGTGCCAGCAGTCACCGGGCCGGGGTAAAAAAACTGTTTTTT.

This chain links TRBV4-1 with TRBJ2-5; maybe TRBD1 (5 bases). V dropped 4 bases and J dropped 2 bases, with 14 bases sitting between them. Per the germline V gene, CDR1 is MGHRA and CDR2 is YSYEKL. The CDR3 is 15 amino acids. Here the CDR3 reads CASSLGSGWQETQYF. The CDR3 nucleotides are TGCGCCAGCAGCCTAGGGTCAGGGTGGCAAGAGACCCAGTACTTC.

The chain joins TRBV5-4 to TRBJ2-3; no definite D call. The CDR3 spans 15 residues. V gave up 5 bases and J gave up 0 bases, with 13 bases separating them. Germline V lookup: CDR1 SGHNT, CDR2 YYREEE (reference sequence). CDR3 in amino acids: CASRLGVTSTDTQYF. CDR3 nucleotide sequence: TGTGCCAGCAGACTTGGAGTTACTAGCACAGATACGCAGTATTTT.

This clone was seen a single time. The chain combines TRBV30 with TRBJ2-2, with 8 bases identical to TRBD1. The CDR3 spans 14 residues. The J segment lost 7 bases and the V segment lost 3 bases, leaving 7 bases of the junction unmatched. Per the germline V gene, CDR1 is GTSNPN and CDR2 is SVGIG (reference sequence). The CDR3 region is CAWRSRGRGGELFF. The CDR3 bases are TGTGCCTGGAGAAGCAGGGGGCGAGGCGGGGAGCTGTTTTTT. The full variable domain, completed using reference TRBV30 and TRBJ2-2, is SQTIHQWPATLVQPVGSPLSLECTVEGTSNPNLYWYRQAAGRGLQLLFYSVGIGQISSEVPQNLSASRPQDRQFILSSKKLLLSDSGFYLCAWRSRGRGGELFFGEGSRLTVL.

The chain uses TRBV11-2 and TRBJ2-5; perhaps TRBD1 as D (5 bases). Germline V gene data show CDR1 as SGHAT and CDR2 as FQNNGV. Trimming removed 3 bases from V and 5 bases from J, with 13 bases in between. The CDR3 is 14 residues long. As DNA, the CDR3 is TGTGCCAGCAGCTTCTCAGGGAAAGGGGAGACCCAGTACTTC. It yields the protein CASSFSGKGETQYF.

This clone was found once. This chain links TRBV5-1 with TRBJ1-2; TRBD1 matches 9 bases. Trimming cost V 3 bases and J 6 bases; bases outside gene matches: 6. The CDR3 runs 14 residues. Germline lookup yields CDR1 SGHRS and CDR2 YFSETQ. CDR3 sequence (DNA): TGCGCCAGCAGCTCAAGGACAGGGGTAGATGGCTACACCTTC. Translation: CASSSRTGVDGYTF.

V and J are TRBV6-5 and TRBJ1-2; 8 nucleotides agree with TRBD1. Germline V gene data show CDR1 as MNHEY and CDR2 as SVGAGI. The CDR3 is 13 amino acids. With 6 bases clipped from V and 8 bases from J, the junction kept 8 bases outside the gene matches. CDR3 protein: CASSRTTGAGYTF. For the CDR3, the DNA is TGTGCCAGCAGCCGCACGACAGGGGCAGGCTACACCTTC.

The chain combines TRBV19 with TRBJ1-6; perhaps TRBD1 as D (5 bases). The germline gives CDR1 LNHDA, CDR2 SQIVND (reference sequence). V was clipped by 5 bases and J by 13 bases, with 24 bases between them. CDR3 length: 16 amino acids. CDR3 residues: CASSLSTGGSWAPLHF. CDR3 DNA sequence: TGTGCCAGTAGTCTAAGTACGGGGGGGTCATGGGCTCCCCTCCACTTT. Drawing the rest from reference TRBV19 and TRBJ1-6, the complete variable domain is DGGITQSPKYLFRKEGQNVTLSCEQNLNHDAMYWYRQDPGQGLRLIYYSQIVNDFQKGDIAEGYSVSREKKESFPLTVTSAQKNPTAFYLCASSLSTGGSWAPLHFGNGTRLTVT.

V gene TRBV10-1 combines with J gene TRBJ2-7, with 8 bases identical to TRBD2. The germline V gene has CDR1 WNHNN and CDR2 SYGVQD (reference sequence). The V segment lost 10 bases and the J segment 7 bases; nucleotides outside the gene matches: 15. This CDR3 is 14 amino acids long. CDR3 protein: CATNISGGSWEQYF. CDR3 sequence (DNA): TGCGCCACCAACATTTCGGGGGGGAGTTGGGAGCAGTACTTC.

Written as DNA, the CDR3 is TGTGCCACCAGCATCCGGCGGAGCGATGGCTACACCTTC. Amino acid sequence: CATSIRRSDGYTF. The gene calls are TRBV15 and TRBJ1-2; no clear D. Trimming took off 4 bases at V and 6 bases at J, with 12 bases between the two ends. CDR1 is LNHNV and CDR2 is YYDKDF in the germline V gene (reference sequence). The CDR3 extends over 13 amino acids.

The V gene is TRBV6-4, the J gene TRBJ2-4, with D perhaps TRBD1 (6 bases). The ends were cut back, 4 bases at V and 0 bases at J, with 16 bases in the middle. CDR1 and CDR2 from the germline V gene are MRHNA and SNTAGT. The CDR3 is 17 amino acids. As DNA, the CDR3 is TGTGCCAGCAGTGGCACATGGGGACACCTAGCCAAAAACATTCAGTACTTC. Translated, it gives CASSGTWGHLAKNIQYF.

The DNA for the CDR3 is TGTGCCAGCAGCACCCCTAAGGGGAACCACTACGAGCAGTACTTC. This sequence encodes CASSTPKGNHYEQYF. The chain has TRBV28 and TRBJ2-7; D possibly corresponds to TRBD1 (5 bases). Trimming cost V 6 bases and J 3 bases, with 18 bases left between them. In germline, CDR1 is MDHEN, CDR2 SYDVKM. The CDR3 is 15 residues long.

Written as DNA, the CDR3 is TGTGCCAGCAGCGATTGGACAGGGGGGAACACTGAAGCTTTCTTT. Translation: CASSDWTGGNTEAFF. This chain uses TRBV7-9 with TRBJ1-1; 10 bases match TRBD1. V was clipped by 5 bases and J by 1 base; unmatched bases: 4. This CDR3 is 15 amino acids long. Germline CDR1 SEHNR, CDR2 FQNEAQ (reference sequence).

This clone was recorded once. The V and J genes are TRBV7-2 and TRBJ1-4, with D perhaps TRBD1 (6 bases). Germline CDR1 reads SGHTA; CDR2 reads FQGNSA. The CDR3 runs 14 residues. V lost 3 bases and J lost 8, with 13 bases in between. The CDR3 nucleotides are TGTGCCAGCAGCTTTGGCAGGGGTTACGAAAAACTGTTTTTT. It is translated as CASSFGRGYEKLFF.

The rearrangement joins TRBV2 to TRBJ1-5; TRBD1 matches at 10 bases. Germline assignment: CDR1 SNHLY and CDR2 FYNNEI. This CDR3 has 15 residues. The J segment lost 6 bases and the V segment lost 7 bases, leaving 9 bases of the junction unmatched. The DNA for the CDR3 is TGTGCCAGCAAGTGGTCTCGACAGGGGGCTCAGCCCCAGCATTTT. Translated: CASKWSRQGAQPQHF.